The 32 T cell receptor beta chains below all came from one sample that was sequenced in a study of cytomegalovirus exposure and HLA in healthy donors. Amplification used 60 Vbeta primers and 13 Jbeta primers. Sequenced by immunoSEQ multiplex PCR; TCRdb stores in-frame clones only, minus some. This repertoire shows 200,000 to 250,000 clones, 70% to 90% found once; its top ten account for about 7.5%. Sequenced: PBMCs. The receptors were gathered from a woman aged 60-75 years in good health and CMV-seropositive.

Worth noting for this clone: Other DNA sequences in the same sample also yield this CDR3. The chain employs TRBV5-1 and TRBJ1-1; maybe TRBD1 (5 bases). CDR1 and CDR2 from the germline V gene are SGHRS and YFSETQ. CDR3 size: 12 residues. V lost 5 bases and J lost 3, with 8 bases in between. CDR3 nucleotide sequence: TGCGCCAGCAGTGGGGGGTACACTGAAGCTTTCTTT. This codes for CASSGGYTEAFF.

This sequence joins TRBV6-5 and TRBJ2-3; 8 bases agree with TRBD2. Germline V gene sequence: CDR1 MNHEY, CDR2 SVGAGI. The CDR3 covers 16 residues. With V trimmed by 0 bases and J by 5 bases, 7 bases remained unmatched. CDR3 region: CASSYSFSGSVDTQYF. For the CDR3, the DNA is TGTGCCAGCAGTTACTCGTTCAGCGGGAGTGTAGATACGCAGTATTTT.

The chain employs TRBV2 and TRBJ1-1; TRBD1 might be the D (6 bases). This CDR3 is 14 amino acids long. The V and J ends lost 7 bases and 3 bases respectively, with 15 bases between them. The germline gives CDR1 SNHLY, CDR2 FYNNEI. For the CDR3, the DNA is TGTGCCAGCACCGCCGGGGGGCTCTACACTGAAGCTTTCTTT. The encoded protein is CASTAGGLYTEAFF.

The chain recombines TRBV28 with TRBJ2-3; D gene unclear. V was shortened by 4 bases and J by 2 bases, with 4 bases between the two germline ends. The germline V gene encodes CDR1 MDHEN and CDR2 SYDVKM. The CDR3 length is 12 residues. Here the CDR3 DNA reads TGTGCCAGCAGTTCCTACACAGATACGCAGTATTTT. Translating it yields CASSSYTDTQYF.

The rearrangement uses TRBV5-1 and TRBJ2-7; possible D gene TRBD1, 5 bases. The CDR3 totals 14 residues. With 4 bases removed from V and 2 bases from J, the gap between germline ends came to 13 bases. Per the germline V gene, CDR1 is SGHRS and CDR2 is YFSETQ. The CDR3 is CASSPRDRAYEQYF. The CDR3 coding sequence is TGCGCCAGCAGCCCAAGAGACAGAGCCTACGAGCAGTACTTC.

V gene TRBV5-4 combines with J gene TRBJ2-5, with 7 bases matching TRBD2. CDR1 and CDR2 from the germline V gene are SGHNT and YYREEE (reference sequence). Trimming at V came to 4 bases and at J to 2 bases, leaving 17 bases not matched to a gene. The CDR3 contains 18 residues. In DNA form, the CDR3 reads TGTGCCAGCAGCAAAAGGGAGGGTCGAGGACTACCTCAAGAGACCCAGTACTTC. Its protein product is CASSKREGRGLPQETQYF.

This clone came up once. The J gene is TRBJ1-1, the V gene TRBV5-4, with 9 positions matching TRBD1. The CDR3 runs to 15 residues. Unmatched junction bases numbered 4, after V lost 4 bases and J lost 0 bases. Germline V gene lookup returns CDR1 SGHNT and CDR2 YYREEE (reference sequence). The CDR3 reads CASSGGQGMNTEAFF. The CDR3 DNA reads TGTGCCAGCAGCGGAGGACAGGGGATGAACACTGAAGCTTTCTTT.

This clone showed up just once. CDR3 region: CASSLGVRRTVEAFF. CDR3 sequence (DNA): TGTGCCAGCAGCTTAGGAGTACGCCGGACAGTTGAAGCTTTCTTT. The chain combines TRBV11-2 with TRBJ1-1; TRBD1 is a possible D gene (6 bases). The germline gives CDR1 SGHAT, CDR2 FQNNGV. This CDR3 is built from 15 residues. V lost 1 base and J 7 bases, leaving 16 bases between the germline ends.

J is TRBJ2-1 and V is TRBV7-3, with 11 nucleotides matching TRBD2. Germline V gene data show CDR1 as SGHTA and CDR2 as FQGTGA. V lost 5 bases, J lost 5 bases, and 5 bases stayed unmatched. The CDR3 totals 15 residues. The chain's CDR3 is CASSSSGRAHNEQFF. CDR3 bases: TGTGCCAGCAGCAGTAGCGGGAGGGCCCACAATGAGCAGTTCTTC. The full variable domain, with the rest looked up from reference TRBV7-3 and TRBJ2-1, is GAGVSQTPSNKVTEKGKYVELRCDPISGHTALYWYRQSLGQGPEFLIYFQGTGAADDSGLPNDRFFAVRPEGSVSTLKIQRTERGDSAVYLCASSSSGRAHNEQFFGPGTRLTVL.

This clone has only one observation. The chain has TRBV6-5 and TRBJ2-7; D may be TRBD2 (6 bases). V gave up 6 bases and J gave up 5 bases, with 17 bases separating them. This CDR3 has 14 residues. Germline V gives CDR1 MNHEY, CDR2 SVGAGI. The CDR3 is CASRPRLGVDEQYF. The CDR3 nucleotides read TGTGCCAGCAGACCTCGACTAGGGGTGGACGAGCAGTACTTC.

CDR3 residues: CASSTSGSWYEQYF. The CDR3 DNA reads TGTGCCAGCAGCACGAGCGGGAGCTGGTACGAGCAGTACTTC. The chain links TRBV7-9 to TRBJ2-7; 8 bases match TRBD2. With V trimmed by 5 bases and J by 4 bases, 7 bases remained unmatched. Germline CDR1 is SEHNR and CDR2 is FQNEAQ (reference sequence). The CDR3 spans 14 residues.

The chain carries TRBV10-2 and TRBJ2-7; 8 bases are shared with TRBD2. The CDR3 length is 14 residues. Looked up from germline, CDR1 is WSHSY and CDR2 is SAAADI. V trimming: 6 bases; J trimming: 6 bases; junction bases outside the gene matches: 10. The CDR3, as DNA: TGCGCCAGCAGGGCCCCGGGACTAGGCTCCGAGCAGTACTTC. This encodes CASRAPGLGSEQYF.

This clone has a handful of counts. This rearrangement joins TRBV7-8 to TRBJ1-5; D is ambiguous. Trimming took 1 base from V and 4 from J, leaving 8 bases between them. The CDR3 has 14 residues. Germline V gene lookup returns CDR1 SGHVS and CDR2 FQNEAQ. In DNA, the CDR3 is TGTGCCAGCAGCTTAGGACAAATTAATCAGCCCCAGCATTTT. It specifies CASSLGQINQPQHF.

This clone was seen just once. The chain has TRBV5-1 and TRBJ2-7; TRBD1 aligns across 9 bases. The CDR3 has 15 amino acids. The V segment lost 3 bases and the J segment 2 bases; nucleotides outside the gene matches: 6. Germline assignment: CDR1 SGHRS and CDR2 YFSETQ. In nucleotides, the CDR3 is TGCGCCAGCAGCTGGGAGGACAGGGGAGCCTACGAGCAGTACTTC. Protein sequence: CASSWEDRGAYEQYF.

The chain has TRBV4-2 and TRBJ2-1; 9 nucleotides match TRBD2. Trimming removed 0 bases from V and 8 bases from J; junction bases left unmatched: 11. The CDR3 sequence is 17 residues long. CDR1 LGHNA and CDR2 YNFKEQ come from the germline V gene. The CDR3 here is CASSQDFRLAEVDEQFF. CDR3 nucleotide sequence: TGTGCCAGCAGCCAAGATTTTCGACTAGCGGAGGTGGATGAGCAGTTCTTC.

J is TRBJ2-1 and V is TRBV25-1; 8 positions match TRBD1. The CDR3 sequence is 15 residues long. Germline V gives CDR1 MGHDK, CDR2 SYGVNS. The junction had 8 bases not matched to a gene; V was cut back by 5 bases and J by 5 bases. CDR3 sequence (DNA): TGTGCCAGCAGTTTAACAGGGGGAGGCCACAATGAGCAGTTCTTC. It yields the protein CASSLTGGGHNEQFF.

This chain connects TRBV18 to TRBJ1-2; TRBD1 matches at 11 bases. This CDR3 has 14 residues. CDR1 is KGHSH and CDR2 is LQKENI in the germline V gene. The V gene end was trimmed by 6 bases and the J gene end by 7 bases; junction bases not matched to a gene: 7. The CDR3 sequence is CASSSGQGALGYTF. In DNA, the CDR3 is TGTGCCAGCTCCTCCGGACAGGGGGCGCTTGGCTACACCTTC.

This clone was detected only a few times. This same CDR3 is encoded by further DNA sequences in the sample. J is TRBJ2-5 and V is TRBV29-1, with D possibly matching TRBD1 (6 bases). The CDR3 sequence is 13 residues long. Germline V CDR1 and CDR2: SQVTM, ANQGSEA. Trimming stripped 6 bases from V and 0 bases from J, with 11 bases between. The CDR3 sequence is CSVEDSYQETQYF. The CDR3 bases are TGCAGCGTGGAGGACAGTTACCAAGAGACCCAGTACTTC.

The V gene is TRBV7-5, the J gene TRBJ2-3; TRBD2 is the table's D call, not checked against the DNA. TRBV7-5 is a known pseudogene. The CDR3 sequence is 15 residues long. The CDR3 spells CARSLVGGRTDTQYF. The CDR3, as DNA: TGTGCCAGAAGCTTAGTCGGGGGGCGGACAGATACGCAGTATTTT.

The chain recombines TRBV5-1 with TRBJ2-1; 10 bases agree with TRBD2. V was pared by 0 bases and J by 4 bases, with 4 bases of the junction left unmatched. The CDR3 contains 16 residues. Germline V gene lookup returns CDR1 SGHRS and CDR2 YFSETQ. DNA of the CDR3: TGCGCCAGCAGCTTGGGGTCTAGCGGGGGATACAATGAGCAGTTCTTC. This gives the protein CASSLGSSGGYNEQFF.

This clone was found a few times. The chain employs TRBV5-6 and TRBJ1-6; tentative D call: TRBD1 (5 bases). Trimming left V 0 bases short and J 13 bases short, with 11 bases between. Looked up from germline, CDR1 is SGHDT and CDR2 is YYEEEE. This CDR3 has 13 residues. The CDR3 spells CASSLEGASPLHF. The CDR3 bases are TGTGCCAGCAGCTTGGAAGGGGCCTCTCCCCTCCACTTT.

DNA for the CDR3: TGTGCCAGCAGTGAACCAGGGGGCGGCGATGGCTACACCTTC. Translating gives CASSEPGGGDGYTF. This sequence joins TRBV6-1 and TRBJ1-2, with TRBD1 matching over 8 bases. Germline-derived CDR1 and CDR2 are MNHNS and SASEGT. The V and J ends lost 2 bases and 6 bases, in that order; junction bases with no gene match: 5. CDR3 size: 14 residues.

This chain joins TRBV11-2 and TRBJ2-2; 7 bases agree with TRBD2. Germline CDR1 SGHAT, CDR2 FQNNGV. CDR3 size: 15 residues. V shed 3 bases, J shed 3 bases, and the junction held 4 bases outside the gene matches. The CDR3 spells CASSFRLADTGELFF. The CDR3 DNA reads TGTGCCAGCAGCTTTAGACTAGCTGACACCGGGGAGCTGTTTTTT. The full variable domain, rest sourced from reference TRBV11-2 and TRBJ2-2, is EAGVAQSPRYKIIEKRQSVAFWCNPISGHATLYWYQQILGQGPKLLIQFQNNGVVDDSQLPKDRFSAERLKGVDSTLKIQPAKLEDSAVYLCASSFRLADTGELFFGEGSRLTVL.

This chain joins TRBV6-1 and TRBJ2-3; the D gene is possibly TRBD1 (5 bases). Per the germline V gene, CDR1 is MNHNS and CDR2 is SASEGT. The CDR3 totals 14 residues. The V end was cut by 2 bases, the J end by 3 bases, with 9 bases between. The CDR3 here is CASSESRGTDTQYF. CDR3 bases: TGTGCCAGCAGTGAAAGTAGGGGAACAGATACGCAGTATTTT.

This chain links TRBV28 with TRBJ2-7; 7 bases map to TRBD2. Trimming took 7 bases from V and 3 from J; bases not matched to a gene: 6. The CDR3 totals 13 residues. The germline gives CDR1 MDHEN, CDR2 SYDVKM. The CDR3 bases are TGTGCCAGCACCCTGGGGGGGGACTACGAGCAGTACTTC. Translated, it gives CASTLGGDYEQYF.

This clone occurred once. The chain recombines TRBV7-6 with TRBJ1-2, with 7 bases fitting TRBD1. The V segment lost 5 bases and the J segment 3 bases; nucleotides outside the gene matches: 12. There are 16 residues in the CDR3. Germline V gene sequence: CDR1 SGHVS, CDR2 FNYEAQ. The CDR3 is CASSPQTGAVHYGYTF. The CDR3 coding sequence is TGTGCCAGCAGCCCCCAAACAGGGGCGGTTCACTATGGCTACACCTTC.

The CDR3, as DNA: TGCGCCAGCAGCTCCGTGGAGGACTTCCTCGCCACAGATACGCAGTATTTT. Protein sequence: CASSSVEDFLATDTQYF. The V and J genes are TRBV5-1 and TRBJ2-3, with D perhaps TRBD2 (5 bases). Trimming took off 3 bases at V and 2 bases at J, with 19 bases between the two ends. This CDR3 region has 17 residues. CDR1 SGHRS and CDR2 YFSETQ come from the germline V gene.

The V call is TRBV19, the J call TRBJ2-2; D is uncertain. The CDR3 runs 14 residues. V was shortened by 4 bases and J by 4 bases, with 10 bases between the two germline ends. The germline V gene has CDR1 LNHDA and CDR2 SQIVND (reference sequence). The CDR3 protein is CASSTRHLTGELFF. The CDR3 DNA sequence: TGTGCCAGTAGTACTCGACATCTCACCGGGGAGCTGTTTTTT.

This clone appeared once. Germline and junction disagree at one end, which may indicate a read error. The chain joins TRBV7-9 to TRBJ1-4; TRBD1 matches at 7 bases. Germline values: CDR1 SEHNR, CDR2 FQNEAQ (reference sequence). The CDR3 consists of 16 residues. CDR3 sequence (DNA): TGTTCCAGCAGCTACACCGCGGGACAGTTTAATGAAAAACTGTTTTTT. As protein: CSSSYTAGQFNEKLFF.

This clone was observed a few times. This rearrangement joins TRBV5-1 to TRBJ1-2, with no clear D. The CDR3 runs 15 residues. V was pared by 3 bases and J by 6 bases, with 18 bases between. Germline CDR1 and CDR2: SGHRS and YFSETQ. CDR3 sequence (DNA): TGCGCCAGCAGCTCAGCCGGGCCGAGGGCGAATGGCTACACCTTC. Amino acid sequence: CASSSAGPRANGYTF.

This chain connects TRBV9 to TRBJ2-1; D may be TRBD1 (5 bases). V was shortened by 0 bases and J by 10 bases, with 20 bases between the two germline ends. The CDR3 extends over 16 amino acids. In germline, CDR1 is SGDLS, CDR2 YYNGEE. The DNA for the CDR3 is TGTGCCAGCAGCGTAGACGGACGTGGGGCACAATCGGAGCAGTTCTTC. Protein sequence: CASSVDGRGAQSEQFF.

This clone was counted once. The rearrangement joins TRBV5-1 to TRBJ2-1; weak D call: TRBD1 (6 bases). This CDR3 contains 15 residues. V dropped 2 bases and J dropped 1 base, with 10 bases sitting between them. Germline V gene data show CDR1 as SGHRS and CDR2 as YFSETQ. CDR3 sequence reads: CASSLSTGSYNEQFF. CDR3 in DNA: TGCGCCAGCAGCTTATCAACAGGGTCCTACAATGAGCAGTTCTTC.